The clone carrying this T cell receptor (beta chain) was observed a handful of times. Its antigen remains unidentified. There are 11 residues in the CDR3. CDR1 MNHEY and CDR2 SVGAGI come from the germline V gene. Trimming cost V 8 bases and J 8 bases, with 9 bases left between them. The sample originates from a study of T cells in localized non-small cell lung cancer. Overall study findings and caveats: Because sequencing included only one region (of the tumor), heterogeneity remains possible.

The method was immunoSEQ multiplex PCR; TCRdb's version includes in-frame clones alone and lacks a portion of them. Of about 24,000 clones in the sample, around 90% are singletons; the top ten hold more than 20%. The sequence was obtained from a man aged 35-75 years with stage I squamous cell lung carcinoma. The specimen was peripheral blood, collected before any cancer treatment. The chain recombines TRBV6-5 with TRBJ1-4; D remains unclear. The CDR3 region has the DNA TGTGCCAGCGGAGGAGGGGAAAAACTGTTTTTT. It specifies CASGGGEKLFF.